This entry concerns a single T cell receptor (beta chain). CDR3 length: 15 amino acids. The germline V gene encodes CDR1 LNHDA and CDR2 SQIVND (reference sequence). The V end lost 7 bases, the J end lost 2 bases, and 12 bases lay between the germline ends. This sample was included in a study of blood T cell repertoires in COVID-19. In the study overall: Sources were T cells, B-cell-depleted T cells, or PBMCs; the material itself was cDNA or gDNA.

How the authors handled the data: Amplification of reference gene primers provided the estimated nucleated cell counts. Sequenced by immunoSEQ multiplex PCR; TCRdb stores in-frame clones only, minus some. V and J calls and clone size are copied from that table; D and trimming were computed from the DNA. In the table there are around 160,000 clones, about 87% of which are singletons. The chain joins TRBV19 to TRBJ2-6; D is unclear. The TCR sequence derives from a man at least 80 years old with acute or convalescent COVID-19. Input material: peripheral blood. In DNA, the CDR3 is TGTGCCAGTACTATCGCGAACCCTGGGGCCAACGTCCTGACTTTC. Protein product: CASTIANPGANVLTF.